Presented here are 2 T cell receptor beta chains from one specimen sequenced in a study of T cell responses to AZD1222 COVID-19 vaccine. Only in-frame clones appear in the TCRdb table, and some are missing; sequencing was by immunoSEQ multiplex PCR. The sample shows 110,000 or so clones, approximately 91% of them seen only once. Sequenced here: peripheral blood, sampled on day 0 of AZD1222 vaccination. The receptors come from an adult in good health.

The rearrangement links TRBV6-4 to TRBJ2-3; the D gene is possibly TRBD1 (6 bases). CDR3 size: 14 residues. Germline V gives CDR1 MRHNA, CDR2 SNTAGT. V gave up 5 bases and J gave up 1 base, with 10 bases separating them. Here the CDR3 reads CASSRTVGTDTQYF. The CDR3 DNA follows: TGTGCCAGCAGTCGGACAGTGGGCACAGATACGCAGTATTTT.

The gene calls are TRBV5-4 and TRBJ1-4; TRBD1 matches at 8 bases. The germline gives CDR1 SGHNT, CDR2 YYREEE (reference sequence). V was pared by 1 base and J by 0 bases, with 8 bases of the junction left unmatched. This CDR3 has 18 residues. Written as DNA, the CDR3 is TGTGCCAGCAGCTTGTCCTGGGGACAGGCTGCAACTAATGAAAAACTGTTTTTT. This encodes CASSLSWGQAATNEKLFF.